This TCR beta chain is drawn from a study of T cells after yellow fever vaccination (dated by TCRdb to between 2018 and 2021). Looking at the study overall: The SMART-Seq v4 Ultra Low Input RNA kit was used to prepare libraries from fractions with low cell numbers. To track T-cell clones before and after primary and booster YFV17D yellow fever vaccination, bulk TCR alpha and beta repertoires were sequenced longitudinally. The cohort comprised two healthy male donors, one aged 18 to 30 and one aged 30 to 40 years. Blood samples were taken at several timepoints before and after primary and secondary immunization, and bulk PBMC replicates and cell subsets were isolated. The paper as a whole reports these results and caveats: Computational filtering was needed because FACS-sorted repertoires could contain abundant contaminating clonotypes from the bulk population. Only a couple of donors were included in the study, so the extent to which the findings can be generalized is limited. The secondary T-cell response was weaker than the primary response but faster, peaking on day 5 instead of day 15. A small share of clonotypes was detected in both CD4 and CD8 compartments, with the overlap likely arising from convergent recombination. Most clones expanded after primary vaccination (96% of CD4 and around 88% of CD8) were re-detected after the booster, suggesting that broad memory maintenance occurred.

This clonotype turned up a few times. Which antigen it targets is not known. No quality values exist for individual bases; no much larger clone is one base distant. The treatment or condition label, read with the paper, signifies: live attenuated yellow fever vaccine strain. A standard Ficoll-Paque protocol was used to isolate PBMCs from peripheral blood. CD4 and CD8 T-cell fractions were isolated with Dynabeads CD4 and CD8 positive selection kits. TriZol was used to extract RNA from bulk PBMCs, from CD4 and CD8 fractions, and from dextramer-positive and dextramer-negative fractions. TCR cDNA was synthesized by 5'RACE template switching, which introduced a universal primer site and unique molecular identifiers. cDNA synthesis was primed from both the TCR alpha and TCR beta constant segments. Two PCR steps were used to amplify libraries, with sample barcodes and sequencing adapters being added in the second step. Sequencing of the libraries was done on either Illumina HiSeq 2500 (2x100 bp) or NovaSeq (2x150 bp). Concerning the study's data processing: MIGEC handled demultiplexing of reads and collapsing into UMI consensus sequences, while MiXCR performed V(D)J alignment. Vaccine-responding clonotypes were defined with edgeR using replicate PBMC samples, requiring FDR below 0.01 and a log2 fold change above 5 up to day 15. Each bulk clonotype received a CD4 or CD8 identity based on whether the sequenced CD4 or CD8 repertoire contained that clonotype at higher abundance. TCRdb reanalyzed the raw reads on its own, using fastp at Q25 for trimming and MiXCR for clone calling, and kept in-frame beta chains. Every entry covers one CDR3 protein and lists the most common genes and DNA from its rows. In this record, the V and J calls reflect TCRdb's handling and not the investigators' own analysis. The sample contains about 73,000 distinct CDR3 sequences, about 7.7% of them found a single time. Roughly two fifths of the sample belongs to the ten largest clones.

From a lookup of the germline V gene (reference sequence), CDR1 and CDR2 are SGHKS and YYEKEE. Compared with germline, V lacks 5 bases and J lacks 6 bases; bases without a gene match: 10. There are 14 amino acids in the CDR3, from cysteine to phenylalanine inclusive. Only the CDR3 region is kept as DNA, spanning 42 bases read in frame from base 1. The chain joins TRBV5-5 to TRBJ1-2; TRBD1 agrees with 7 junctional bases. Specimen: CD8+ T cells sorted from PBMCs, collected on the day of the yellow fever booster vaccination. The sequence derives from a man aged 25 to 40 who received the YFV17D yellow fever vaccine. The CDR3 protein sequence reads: CASSYIDRENGYTF. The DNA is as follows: TGTGCCAGCAGTTATATTGACAGGGAGAATGGCTACACCTTC.